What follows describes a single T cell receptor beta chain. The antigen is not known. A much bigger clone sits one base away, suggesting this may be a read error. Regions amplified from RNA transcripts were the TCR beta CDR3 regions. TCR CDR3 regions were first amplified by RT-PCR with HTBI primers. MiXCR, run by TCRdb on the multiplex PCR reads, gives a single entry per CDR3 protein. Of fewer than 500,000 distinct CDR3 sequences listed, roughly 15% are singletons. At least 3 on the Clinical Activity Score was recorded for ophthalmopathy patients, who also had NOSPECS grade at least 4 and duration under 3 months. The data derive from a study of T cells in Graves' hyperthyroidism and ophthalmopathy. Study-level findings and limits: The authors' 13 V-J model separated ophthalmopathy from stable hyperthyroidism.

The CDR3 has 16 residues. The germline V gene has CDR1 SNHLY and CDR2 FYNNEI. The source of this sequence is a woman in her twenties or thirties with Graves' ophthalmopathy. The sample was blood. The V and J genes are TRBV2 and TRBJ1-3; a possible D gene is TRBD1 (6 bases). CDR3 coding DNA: TGTGCCAGCAGTGACGATAATACAGGGACTGGAAGCACCATATATTTT. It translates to CASSDDNTGTGSTIYF.